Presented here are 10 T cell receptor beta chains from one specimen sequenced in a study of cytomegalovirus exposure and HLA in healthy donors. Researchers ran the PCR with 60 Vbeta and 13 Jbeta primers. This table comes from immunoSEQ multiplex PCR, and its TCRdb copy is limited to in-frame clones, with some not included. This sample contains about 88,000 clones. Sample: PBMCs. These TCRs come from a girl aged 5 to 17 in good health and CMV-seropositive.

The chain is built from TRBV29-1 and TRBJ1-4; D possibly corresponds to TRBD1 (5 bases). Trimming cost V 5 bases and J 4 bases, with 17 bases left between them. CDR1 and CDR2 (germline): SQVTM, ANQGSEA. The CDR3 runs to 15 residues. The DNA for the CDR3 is TGCAGCGTTCGCGGGGAGGGACGGCTTAATGAAAAACTGTTTTTT. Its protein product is CSVRGEGRLNEKLFF.

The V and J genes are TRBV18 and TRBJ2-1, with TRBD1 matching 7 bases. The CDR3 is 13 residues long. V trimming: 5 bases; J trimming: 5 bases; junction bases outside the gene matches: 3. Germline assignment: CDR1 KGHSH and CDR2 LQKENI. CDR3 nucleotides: TGTGCCAGCTCAACAGGGGTGGACAATGAGCAGTTCTTC. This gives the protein CASSTGVDNEQFF.

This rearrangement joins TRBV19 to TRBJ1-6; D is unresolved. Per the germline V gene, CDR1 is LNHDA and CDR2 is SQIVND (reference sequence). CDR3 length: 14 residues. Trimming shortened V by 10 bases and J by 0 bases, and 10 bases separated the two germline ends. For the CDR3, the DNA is TGTGCCACCGCAACGGTCTCCTATAATTCACCCCTCCACTTT. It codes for CATATVSYNSPLHF.

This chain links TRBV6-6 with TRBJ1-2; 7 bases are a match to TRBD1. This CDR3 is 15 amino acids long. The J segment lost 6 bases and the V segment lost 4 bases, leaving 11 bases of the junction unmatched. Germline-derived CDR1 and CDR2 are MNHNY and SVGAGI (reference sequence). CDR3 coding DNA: TGTGCCAGCAGTTTTAGGGGGCGGGGAGTCCATGGCTACACCTTC. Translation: CASSFRGRGVHGYTF.

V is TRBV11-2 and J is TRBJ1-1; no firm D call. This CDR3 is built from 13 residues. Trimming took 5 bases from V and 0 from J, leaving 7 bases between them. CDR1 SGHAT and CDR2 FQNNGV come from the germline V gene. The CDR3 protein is CASSPHLNTEAFF. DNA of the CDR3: TGTGCCAGCAGCCCCCATTTGAACACTGAAGCTTTCTTT.

CDR3 coding DNA: TGTGCCCTAGGGGGATCGGAGACCCAGTACTTC. Encoded protein: CALGGSETQYF. The V gene is TRBV30, the J gene TRBJ2-5, with a possible D match to TRBD1 (6 bases). The CDR3 has 11 residues. Trimming stripped 8 bases from V and 5 bases from J, with 12 bases between. Germline V gives CDR1 GTSNPN, CDR2 SVGIG (reference sequence). Full variable domain (missing parts from reference TRBV30 and TRBJ2-5): SQTIHQWPATLVQPVGSPLSLECTVEGTSNPNLYWYRQAAGRGLQLLFYSVGIGQISSEVPQNLSASRPQDRQFILSSKKLLLSDSGFYLCALGGSETQYFGPGTRLLVL.

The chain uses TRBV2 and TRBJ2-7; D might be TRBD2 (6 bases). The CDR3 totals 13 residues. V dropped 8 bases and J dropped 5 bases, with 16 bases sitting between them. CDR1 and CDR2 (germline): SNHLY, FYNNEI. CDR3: CASRSWGDHEQYV. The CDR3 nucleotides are TGTGCCAGCCGCTCGTGGGGGGACCACGAGCAGTACGTC.

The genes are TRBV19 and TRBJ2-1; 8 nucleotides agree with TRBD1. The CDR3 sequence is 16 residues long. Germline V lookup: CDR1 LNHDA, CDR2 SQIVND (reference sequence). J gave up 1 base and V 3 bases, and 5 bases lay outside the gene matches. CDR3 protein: CASSILTGGSYNEQFF. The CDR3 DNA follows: TGTGCCAGTAGTATCCTCACAGGGGGTTCCTACAATGAGCAGTTCTTC.

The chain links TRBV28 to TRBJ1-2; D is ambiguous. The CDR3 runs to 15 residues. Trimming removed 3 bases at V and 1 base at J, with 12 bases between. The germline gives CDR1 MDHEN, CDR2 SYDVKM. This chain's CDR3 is CASSFPLDFNYGYTF. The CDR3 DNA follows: TGTGCCAGCAGTTTCCCACTGGACTTTAACTATGGCTACACCTTC.

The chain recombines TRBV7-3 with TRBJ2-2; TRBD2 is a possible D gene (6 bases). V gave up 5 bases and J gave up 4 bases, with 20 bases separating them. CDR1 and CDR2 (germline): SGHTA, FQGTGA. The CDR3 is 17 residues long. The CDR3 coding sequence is TGTGCCAGCAGCCCCGGAGGACTACCGGGTACCACCGGGGAGCTGTTTTTT. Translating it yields CASSPGGLPGTTGELFF.